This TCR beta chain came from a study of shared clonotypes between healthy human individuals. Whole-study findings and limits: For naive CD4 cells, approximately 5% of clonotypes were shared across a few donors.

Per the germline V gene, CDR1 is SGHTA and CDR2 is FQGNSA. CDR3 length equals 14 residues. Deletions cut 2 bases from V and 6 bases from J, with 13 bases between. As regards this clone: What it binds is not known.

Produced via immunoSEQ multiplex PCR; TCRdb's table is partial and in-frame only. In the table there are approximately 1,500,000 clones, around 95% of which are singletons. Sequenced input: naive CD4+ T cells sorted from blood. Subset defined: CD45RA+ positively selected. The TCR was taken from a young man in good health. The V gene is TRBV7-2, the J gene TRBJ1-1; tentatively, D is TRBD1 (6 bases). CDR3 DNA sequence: TGTGCCAGCAGCTTAACAGGGTCATTCCCTGAAGCTTTCTTT. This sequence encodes CASSLTGSFPEAFF.